This T cell receptor beta chain was sequenced during a study of shared clonotypes between healthy human individuals (dated by TCRdb to 2019 to 2021). In terms of the full investigation: A few men and a couple of women, aged 18 to 49 years, made up the cohort. To increase sequencing depth and limit assay-specific biases, TCR repertoire library preparation and sequencing were carried out by different laboratories using diverse techniques. Leukapheresis yielded between about 0.85 and 10 billion PBMCs per donor. Blood TCR repertoires of several healthy adults were deeply sequenced to estimate repertoire size and the extent of clonotype sharing between individuals. For each donor, three plates each were used for CD4 naive and CD4 memory, two plates were used for CD8 naive, and one plate was used for CD8 memory.

The junction carries 15 bases between V and J, which are trimmed by 5 bases and 2 bases respectively. CDR3 length: 15 amino acids, cysteine to phenylalanine. Just CDR3 DNA is preserved here, 45 bases in frame from base 1. Via the germline V gene, CDR1 is SGHVS and CDR2 FNYEAQ. General findings and caveats noted by the study authors: Higher generation probabilities were observed for clonotypes shared by all four sorted-subset donors than for non-shared clonotypes. Across a few donors, approximately 4.9% of naive CD4, approximately 3.5% of naive CD8, around 2.5% of memory CD4, and 0.4% of memory CD8 clonotypes were shared. The small number of donors limited the genetic and exposure-history diversity represented. Rarefaction of sorted-subset datasets indicated incomplete sequencing despite the large sequencing depth. Pairwise subsampling led to the expectation that sequencing depth would affect the degree of clonotype sharing among donors. Sampling was limited to blood, and TCR repertoires in tissue likely differ from TCR repertoires in blood. Larger estimated clonotype richness was generally found for naive subsets than for memory subsets.

As regards this clone: The specificity of this receptor is unknown. No clone much larger than this one lies a single base away; base qualities are absent.

CD8 naive samples consisted of CD45RO-negative cells that were positively selected for CCR7, yielding a CD45RA+CCR7+ population without TemRA cells. The donors were healthy, HIV-negative adults with no recently reported acute infections or vaccinations. Every donor was a Caucasian adult residing in Nashville, Tennessee, USA. Blood was collected by leukapheresis, and PBMCs were isolated by Ficoll-Histopaque density gradient centrifugation and then cryopreserved in liquid nitrogen vapor phase. Analytical flow cytometry was used to check the purity and quantity of every magnetically sorted T cell population. From each sorted fraction, genomic DNA was isolated and quantified by UV absorbance on a Nanodrop 2000c. TCR CDR3 regions were amplified from genomic DNA by multiplex PCR using the deep immunoSEQ assay. Genomic DNA extracted from each cell subset was distributed evenly over all wells of several immunoSEQ 96-well plates, and each plate served as one replicate. For sorted subsets, 200 ng of genomic DNA, equivalent to about 30,000 T cell genomes, went into each replicate PCR. Purified libraries were quantified with a Qubit 3.0 fluorometer, sized on a Bioanalyzer 2100, and re-quantified with the KAPA Library Quantification kit. Each immunoSEQ 96-well plate was sequenced on its own single-read 150-cycle Illumina NextSeq 550 flow cell. On the study's bioinformatics: The immunoSEQ output contained only junctional sequences without quality scores, so filtering could not match that applied to full-length reads. To assign V/J genes and CDR3, sequences were annotated using PyIR, a Python wrapper for IgBLAST v1.9, with IMGT germline references. Any read was removed if the V/J assignment was weak (E-value above 1e-6), the CDR3 was missing, or the read contained stop codons, out-of-frame junctions, or ambiguous translated residues. A V3J clonotype was defined by an identical inferred V gene, J gene, and CDR3 amino acid sequence. Percentage overlap between repertoires was calculated by dividing the number of shared unique clonotypes by the size of the smaller repertoire. Three approaches were used to assess repertoire richness: RTK rarefaction, the Chao1 estimator, and Recon v2.1 estimates of unobserved clonotypes. Generation probabilities for all TCRbeta clonotypes obtained by the gDNA method from a handful of donors were computed using OLGA. Drawn from immuneACCESS, this table holds only the in-frame rearrangements with V and J called that TCRdb kept. Clones are partly lost; checked studies trace under half to an unresolved V gene and leave the rest unexplained. V and J calls and clone size come straight from that table; D and trimming were deduced from the DNA. This sample is represented by about 2 million clones; about 94% of them were singletons. The biggest ten clones account for roughly 1.2% of the sample.

The V gene is TRBV7-6 and the J gene is TRBJ2-5; no confident D gene assignment can be made. This sequence originates from a man between 18 and 35 years old in good health. Sequencing used naive CD8+ T cells sorted from blood. The intended sense of this specimen's cell subset or site label: CD45RA+CCR7+. The DNA reads TGTGCCAGCAGCCGACCGGCAGCGCAACAAGAGACCCAGTACTTC. This sequence encodes CASSRPAAQQETQYF.